Below, 15 T cell receptor beta chains from the same sample are listed, as sequenced in a study of blood T cells in healthy people across ages. Primers used in a second PCR of roughly 6 to 11 cycles were a sample-barcoded 5' primer and a J-beta primer mix. TCRdb used MiXCR to reprocess the 5' RACE reads, holding one entry per CDR3 protein. The sample includes approximately 810,000 distinct CDR3 sequences, around 26% of them seen just once. Material: blood. The receptor set was obtained from an elderly woman in good health.

This clonotype was detected only once. The rearrangement uses TRBV30 and TRBJ2-6; maybe TRBD2 (6 bases). The CDR3 loop spans 17 amino acids. The V gene's germline CDR1 is GTSNPN and CDR2 SVGIG (reference sequence). The V gene lost 0 bases and the J gene lost 3 bases, with 15 bases spanning the gap. CDR3 bases: TGTGCCTGGAGTGTCCCCGGGAGATCCTTTGGGGCCAACGTCCTGACTTTC. It codes for CAWSVPGRSFGANVLTF.

The J gene is TRBJ2-1, the V gene TRBV6-5; TRBD2 aligns across 7 bases. The CDR3 is made up of 15 amino acids. Germline CDR1 is MNHEY and CDR2 is SVGAGI. The trim removed 5 bases at V and 3 bases at J, leaving 7 bases unmatched. CDR3 nucleotide sequence: TGTGCCAGCAGTAGGAAGCGGGACCTCTACAATGAGCAGTTCTTC. Translation gives CASSRKRDLYNEQFF.

This clonotype was seen many times. For the CDR3, the DNA is TGTGCCAGCACCCGCTATATTAATGAAAAACTGTTTTTT. Its translation: CASTRYINEKLFF. The chain has TRBV12-3 or TRBV12-4 and TRBJ1-4; D is unresolved. The CDR3 extends over 13 amino acids. V lost 7 bases and J lost 4, with 10 bases in between.

This clonotype was seen at least ten times. The rearrangement joins TRBV5-1 to TRBJ1-5; TRBD1 aligns across 7 bases. CDR1 SGHRS and CDR2 YFSETQ come from the germline V gene. This CDR3 is 13 amino acids long. The J segment lost 7 bases and the V segment lost 0 bases, leaving 1 base of the junction unmatched. The CDR3 sequence is CASSLETGQPQHF. CDR3 DNA: TGCGCCAGCAGCTTGGAGACAGGGCAGCCCCAGCATTTT.

The chain uses TRBV20-1 and TRBJ2-7, with 14 bases lining up with TRBD2. V lost 3 bases to trimming and J lost 4 bases; unmatched junction nucleotides: 11. CDR3 length equals 17 residues. The germline CDR1 and CDR2 sequences are DFQATT and SNEGSKA (reference sequence). CDR3 DNA sequence: TGCAGTGCTAGGGAGACTAGCGGGAGGGCACTGAAATACGAGCAGTACTTC. This encodes CSARETSGRALKYEQYF.

This clonotype was counted many times. The rearrangement uses TRBV7-9 and TRBJ2-3; TRBD1 aligns across 10 bases. Germline CDR1 and CDR2: SEHNR and FQNEAQ (reference sequence). The CDR3 contains 16 residues. V gave up 1 base and J gave up 3 bases; unmatched junction bases: 4. CDR3 sequence (DNA): TGTGCCAGCAGCTTAGGGGACAGGGGAAATACAGATACGCAGTATTTT. Its translation is CASSLGDRGNTDTQYF.

This clonotype was seen many times. The V gene is TRBV24-1, the J gene TRBJ2-5, with D perhaps TRBD2 (6 bases). The V end lost 1 base, the J end lost 2 bases, and 10 bases lay between the germline ends. Germline lookup yields CDR1 KGHDR and CDR2 SFDVKD. CDR3 size: 15 residues. The DNA of the CDR3 is TGTGCCACCAGTGATTTACGGGGGAGGCAAGAGACCCAGTACTTC. Translation gives CATSDLRGRQETQYF.

The sample holds many counts of this clonotype. V usage is TRBV7-2 and J usage is TRBJ1-5; possible D gene TRBD1, 6 bases. The V end lost 5 bases, the J end lost 5 bases, and 10 bases lay between the germline ends. The CDR3 spans 13 residues. CDR1 is SGHTA, CDR2 FQGNSA, per germline. The CDR3 nucleotides read TGTGCCAGCAGCCCAGGGGCCGATCAGCCCCAGCATTTT. Translating gives CASSPGADQPQHF.

This clonotype was detected a few times. A read error is likely here: a far larger clone is one base away. The chain joins TRBV5-5 to TRBJ2-7; D call uncertain. The CDR3 has 12 residues. Germline V gives CDR1 SGHKS, CDR2 YYEKEE (reference sequence). The ends were cut back, 2 bases at V and 10 bases at J, with 13 bases in the middle. The CDR3 DNA is TGTGCCAGCAGCTTTCCCCAAGAGTCCCAGTACTTC. It yields the protein CASSFPQESQYF.

The chain employs TRBV12-3 or TRBV12-4 and TRBJ2-2; D remains unclear. This CDR3 comprises 14 residues. V dropped 4 bases and J dropped 8 bases, with 14 bases sitting between them. This CDR3 reads CASSSSSCAGELFF. DNA for the CDR3: TGTGCCAGCAGTTCCTCTTCCTGCGCGGGGGAGCTGTTTTTT.

To note about this clonotype: A much larger clone lies one base from this, so it may be a read error. The rearrangement uses TRBV7-2 and TRBJ1-1, with a tentative D call TRBD1 (5 bases). Germline V CDR1 and CDR2: SGHTA, FQGNSA. The CDR3 is 15 residues long. The CDR3 protein is CASGLSGPRGTEAFF. The CDR3 nucleotides are TGTGCCAGCGGCTTATCGGGGCCTCGGGGCACTGAAGCTTTCTTT.

About this clonotype: This could be a read error, since a much larger clone is one nucleotide away. The chain uses TRBV12-3 or TRBV12-4 and TRBJ1-2; 7 bases line up with TRBD1. This CDR3 region has 14 residues. After removal of 1 base from V and 7 bases from J, the junction contained 6 bases not matched to a gene. The CDR3 bases are TGTGCCAGCAGTTTAGGACAGGGCTCGTTTGGCTACACCTTC. Translation: CASSLGQGSFGYTF.

This clonotype has ten or more counts. The V call is TRBV10-1, the J call TRBJ2-7; 7 bases map to TRBD1. This CDR3 contains 15 residues. Germline lookup yields CDR1 WNHNN and CDR2 SYGVQD (reference sequence). With 6 bases clipped from V and 0 bases from J, the junction kept 8 bases outside the gene matches. The CDR3 reads CASSRTGASSYEQYF. The CDR3 DNA is TGCGCCAGCAGCCGGACAGGCGCCAGCTCCTACGAGCAGTACTTC.

The table lists this clonotype with a few counts. A much larger clonotype is one base distant, so this may be a read error. The V and J genes are TRBV7-9 and TRBJ2-7; 9 bases are shared with TRBD1. CDR1 is SEHNR and CDR2 is FQNEAQ in the germline V gene (reference sequence). The CDR3 sequence is 15 residues long. V shed 7 bases, J shed 7 bases, and the junction held 14 bases outside the gene matches. CDR3 amino acids: CASTTQGQGGNEQYF. The CDR3, as DNA: TGTGCCAGCACGACCCAGGGACAGGGTGGCAATGAGCAGTACTTC.

The chain combines TRBV7-9 with TRBJ1-2; no definite D call. The CDR3 has 16 amino acids. V was pared by 5 bases and J by 8 bases, with 24 bases between. The germline V gene has CDR1 SEHNR and CDR2 FQNEAQ (reference sequence). DNA of the CDR3: TGTGCCAGCAGCCCGGAGGCGGGTCGGTCGACGGTGGGCTACACCTTC. Protein sequence: CASSPEAGRSTVGYTF. The full variable domain, completed using reference TRBV7-9 and TRBJ1-2, is DTGVSQNPRHKITKRGQNVTFRCDPISEHNRLYWYRQTLGQGPEFLTYFQNEAQLEKSRLLSDRFSAERPKGSFSTLEIQRTEQGDSAMYLCASSPEAGRSTVGYTFGSGTRLTVV.